This T cell receptor beta chain was recovered during a study of CD8 T cells in ankylosing spondylitis. Findings of the study overall: Some of the motif variants had earlier been found in reactive arthritis patients' fluid and blood. What seemed typical of ankylosing spondylitis blood was a TCR beta motif built from about eight highly homologous variants. The study looked at matched synovial fluid samples from ankylosing spondylitis patients. Disease-linked clones were reported to be significantly enriched there.

TCRdb analysed the 5' RACE reads with MiXCR anew, one entry per CDR3 protein. The sample consists of under 300,000 distinct CDR3 sequences, approximately 12% of them appearing once. Trimming removed 0 bases from V and 3 bases from J; junction bases left unmatched: 5. The CDR3 loop spans 16 amino acids. Germline assignment: CDR1 SGHRS and CDR2 YFSETQ. Many counts were recorded for this clonotype. As yet, its antigen is unknown. The genes are TRBV5-1 and TRBJ2-3, with 9 positions matching TRBD1. This sequence was found in a male donor with ankylosing spondylitis or in good health (not recorded which). The sequencing input was blood, either unsorted or a sorted T cell fraction (not recorded which). The CDR3 DNA reads as TGCGCCAGCAGCTTGGTATCGGGACAGGGAACAGATACGCAGTATTTT. It translates to CASSLVSGQGTDTQYF. The whole variable domain, remainder taken from reference TRBV5-1 and TRBJ2-3, is KAGVTQTPRYLIKTRGQQVTLSCSPISGHRSVSWYQQTPGQGLQFLFEYFSETQRNKGNFPGRFSGRQFSNSRSEMNVSTLELGDSALYLCASSLVSGQGTDTQYFGPGTRLTVL.